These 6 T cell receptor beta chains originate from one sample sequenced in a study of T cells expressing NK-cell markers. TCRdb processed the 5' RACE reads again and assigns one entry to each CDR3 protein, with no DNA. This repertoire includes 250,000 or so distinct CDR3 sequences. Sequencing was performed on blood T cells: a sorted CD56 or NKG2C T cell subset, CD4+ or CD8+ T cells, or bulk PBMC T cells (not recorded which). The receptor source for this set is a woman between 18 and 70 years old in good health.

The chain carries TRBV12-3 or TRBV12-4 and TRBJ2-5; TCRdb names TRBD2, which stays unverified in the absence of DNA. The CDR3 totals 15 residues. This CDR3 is CASSLIGRRKETQYF.

Here the CDR3 reads CASVPRTASSYNEQFF. The rearrangement uses TRBV11-2 and TRBJ2-1; TCRdb gives TRBD1 as the D gene, but with no DNA this cannot be confirmed. From germline, CDR1 is SGHAT and CDR2 FQNNGV. The CDR3 runs to 16 residues.

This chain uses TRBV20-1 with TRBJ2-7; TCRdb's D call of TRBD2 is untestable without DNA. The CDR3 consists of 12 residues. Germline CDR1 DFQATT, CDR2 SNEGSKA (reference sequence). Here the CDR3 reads CSEGGRDYEQYF.

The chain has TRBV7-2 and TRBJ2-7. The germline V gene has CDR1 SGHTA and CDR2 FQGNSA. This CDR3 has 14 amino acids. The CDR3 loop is CASTFSETSYEQYF.

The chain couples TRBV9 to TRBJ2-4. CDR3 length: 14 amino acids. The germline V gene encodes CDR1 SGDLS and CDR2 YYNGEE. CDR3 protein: CASSQSTDRDIQYF.

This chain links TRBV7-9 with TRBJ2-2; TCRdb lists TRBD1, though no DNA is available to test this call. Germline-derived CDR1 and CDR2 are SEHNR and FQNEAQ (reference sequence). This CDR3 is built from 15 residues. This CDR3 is CASSRTGVNNGELFF.